This TCR beta chain was profiled in a study of T-cell reconstitution after alpha-beta-depleted transplantation in children. General observations from the study: Diversity of TCRbeta at day 60 was high in some patients, arising from surviving recipient T cells and thymic progenitors.

Unique molecular identifiers were incorporated into the prepared TCRbeta library. MiXCR was run by TCRdb on the PCR reads, yielding one entry per CDR3 protein. This sample carries 600,000 to 800,000 distinct CDR3 sequences, roughly 14% of them seen once, and the ten largest clones take 0.79%. This clonotype occurred a few times. Its antigen is not identified. V was shortened by 5 bases and J by 7 bases, with 12 bases between the two germline ends. CDR3 length: 13 amino acids. The sequence was obtained from a girl aged 2-9 years with congenital amegakaryocytic thrombocytopenia, due to receive a stem cell transplant. The chain links TRBV12-3 or TRBV12-4 to TRBJ1-3; D remains ambiguous. Sequenced here: PBMCs, sampled before TCRalphabeta/CD19-depleted stem cell transplant. CDR3 nucleotide sequence: TGTGCCAGCAGTCGCGGGGTTTACAACACCATATATTTT. This codes for CASSRGVYNTIYF.